The source of this T cell receptor beta chain is a study of blood T cell repertoires in COVID-19. About the study: COVID-19 samples from acute and convalescent phases originated in the United States, Italy and Spain. Sources were T cells, B-cell-depleted T cells, or PBMCs; the material itself was cDNA or gDNA.

Donors were grouped by their self-reported clinical history. The CDR3 is 18 amino acids. Germline V gene lookup returns CDR1 KGHSH and CDR2 LQKENI. V was clipped by 1 base and J by 1 base; unmatched bases: 9. In the source study's methods: Amplifying reference gene primers gave estimates of nucleated cell counts. Clones were read by immunoSEQ multiplex PCR, and TCRdb kept only the in-frame ones, dropping some. That table supplies the V and J calls and clone size; D and trimming were determined from the DNA. The sample lists approximately 360,000 clones, roughly 90% occurring once. Sequenced: PBMCs or T cells enriched from blood (not recorded which). V usage is TRBV18 and J usage is TRBJ2-2, with 7 nucleotides matching TRBD1. The receptor's source is a woman aged 25 to 39 with acute COVID-19. CDR3 bases: TGTGCCAGCTCACCACTTATCCCCAGGACAGGGAACACCGGGGAGCTGTTTTTT. It encodes CASSPLIPRTGNTGELFF.